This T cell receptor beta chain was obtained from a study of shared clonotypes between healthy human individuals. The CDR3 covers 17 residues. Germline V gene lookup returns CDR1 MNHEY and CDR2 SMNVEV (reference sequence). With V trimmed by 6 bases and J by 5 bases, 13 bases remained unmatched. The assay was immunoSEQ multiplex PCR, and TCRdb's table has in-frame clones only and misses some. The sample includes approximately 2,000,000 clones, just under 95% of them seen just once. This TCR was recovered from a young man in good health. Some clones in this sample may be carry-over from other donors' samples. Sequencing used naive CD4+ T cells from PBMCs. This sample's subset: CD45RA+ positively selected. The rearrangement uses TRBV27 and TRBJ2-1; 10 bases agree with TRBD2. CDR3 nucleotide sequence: TGTGCCAGCAGCCCCATCTTAGAAGCGGGAGGGGACAATGAGCAGTTCTTC. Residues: CASSPILEAGGDNEQFF.